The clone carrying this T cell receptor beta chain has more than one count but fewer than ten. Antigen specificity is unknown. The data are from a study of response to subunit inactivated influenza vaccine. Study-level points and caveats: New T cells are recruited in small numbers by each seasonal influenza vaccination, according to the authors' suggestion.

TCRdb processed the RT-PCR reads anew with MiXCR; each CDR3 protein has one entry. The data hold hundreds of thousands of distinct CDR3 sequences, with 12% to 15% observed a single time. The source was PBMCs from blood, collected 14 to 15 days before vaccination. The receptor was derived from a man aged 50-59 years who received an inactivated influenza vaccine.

CDR3 sequence reads: CASREEETQYF. CDR3 sequence (DNA): TGCGCCAGTAGGGAGGAGGAGACCCAGTACTTC. The gene calls are TRBV5-1 and TRBJ2-5; D is perhaps TRBD2 (6 bases). V was trimmed by 8 bases and J by 5 bases, leaving 10 bases between them. Germline CDR1 and CDR2: SGHRS and YFSETQ. This CDR3 has 11 residues.